This T cell receptor (beta chain) was sequenced in a study of response to subunit inactivated influenza vaccine. Study results and limitations: Seasonal influenza vaccination, on each occasion, was suggested by the authors to recruit few new T cells.

CDR3 length: 14 residues. J lost 7 bases, V lost 3 bases, and 5 bases had no gene match. CDR1 and CDR2 from the germline V gene are SGDLS and YYNGEE. TCRdb processed the RT-PCR reads anew with MiXCR; each CDR3 protein has one entry. The sample lists more than 700,000 distinct CDR3 sequences, 20% to 25% seen once, with roughly a tenth in the top ten. This clonotype occurred a few times. The antigen is unknown. V is TRBV9 and J is TRBJ2-2; 8 bases are shared with TRBD2. This sequence originates from a man between 50 and 59 years old who received an inactivated influenza vaccine. The starting material was PBMCs from blood, obtained 4 to 6 days after vaccination. Written as DNA, the CDR3 is TGTGCCAGCAGCGCGGGACTAGTTGGCGGGGAGCTGTTTTTT. Residues: CASSAGLVGGELFF.